The rows below give T cell receptor beta chains drawn from one sample of a study of T cell changes during pregnancy in multiple sclerosis. Generated by immunoSEQ multiplex PCR, the TCRdb table keeps only in-frame clones and is missing some. This table holds over 10,000 clones, roughly 90% found once. Material: CD8+ T cells from peripheral blood mononuclear cells, obtained in the first trimester of pregnancy. Every receptor here comes from a female donor with multiple sclerosis, enrolled in a pregnancy study. The CDR3 runs from the conserved cysteine through the conserved F or W. Fields, in order: V gene, D gene, J gene, CDR3 protein, CDR3 DNA. The D gene is left open where the match is weak.

v_gene: TRBV6-1
d_gene: TRBD2
j_gene: TRBJ2-3
CDR3aa: CASSVTSGGADTQYF
CDR3nt: TGTGCCAGCAGCGTGACTAGCGGGGGAGCAGATACGCAGTATTTT

v_gene: TRBV27
d_gene: TRBD1
j_gene: TRBJ1-1
CDR3aa: CASSPVKGADTEAFF
CDR3nt: TGTGCCAGCAGTCCCGTAAAGGGGGCGGACACTGAAGCTTTCTTT

v_gene: TRBV7-2
d_gene: NA
j_gene: TRBJ2-1
CDR3aa: CASSLGRGINEQFF
CDR3nt: TGTGCCAGCAGCTTAGGGCGGGGAATAAATGAGCAGTTCTTC

v_gene: TRBV27
d_gene: TRBD1
j_gene: TRBJ1-2
CDR3aa: CASSPRGQVGGYGYTF
CDR3nt: TGTGCCAGCAGTCCAAGGGGACAGGTAGGGGGCTATGGCTACACCTTC

v_gene: TRBV2
d_gene: NA
j_gene: TRBJ2-7
CDR3aa: CASSEVAGMYEQYF
CDR3nt: TGTGCCAGCAGTGAAGTTGCAGGGATGTACGAGCAGTACTTC

v_gene: TRBV7-9
d_gene: NA
j_gene: TRBJ1-1
CDR3aa: CASGPGTEAFF
CDR3nt: TGTGCCTCGGGCCCGGGAACTGAAGCTTTCTTT

v_gene: TRBV2
d_gene: NA
j_gene: TRBJ2-5
CDR3aa: CASSEAGPWWGVETQYF
CDR3nt: TGTGCCAGCAGTGAAGCTGGACCGTGGTGGGGGGTTGAGACCCAGTACTTC

v_gene: TRBV19
d_gene: TRBD1
j_gene: TRBJ1-1
CDR3aa: CASSKGTDMNTEAFF
CDR3nt: TGTGCCAGTAGTAAGGGGACAGACATGAACACTGAAGCTTTCTTT

v_gene: TRBV5-1
d_gene: NA
j_gene: TRBJ2-7
CDR3aa: CASSLSALSPFEQYF
CDR3nt: TGCGCCAGCAGCTTGAGCGCCCTGAGCCCCTTCGAGCAGTACTTC

v_gene: TRBV28
d_gene: NA
j_gene: TRBJ1-1
CDR3aa: CASSYDQGQNTEAFF
CDR3nt: TGTGCCAGCAGTTATGACCAGGGGCAGAACACTGAAGCTTTCTTT

v_gene: TRBV9
d_gene: NA
j_gene: TRBJ1-6
CDR3aa: CASSEGGRSPLHF
CDR3nt: TGTGCCAGCAGCGAGGGGGGGAGATCACCCCTCCACTTT

v_gene: TRBV7-9
d_gene: NA
j_gene: TRBJ1-1
CDR3aa: CASSPLAVEAFF
CDR3nt: TGTGCCAGCAGCCCATTGGCTGTTGAAGCTTTCTTT

v_gene: TRBV28
d_gene: NA
j_gene: TRBJ1-1
CDR3aa: CASNLMGGNTEAFF
CDR3nt: TGTGCCAGCAATCTCATGGGAGGGAACACTGAAGCTTTCTTT

v_gene: TRBV15
d_gene: NA
j_gene: TRBJ2-1
CDR3aa: CATSRRRERVNEQFF
CDR3nt: TGTGCCACCAGCAGGAGGAGGGAAAGGGTCAATGAGCAGTTCTTC